Included here is one T cell receptor beta chain sequence, with context. The data belong to a study of T cell changes during pregnancy in multiple sclerosis. Repertoires were generated with immunoSEQ multiplex PCR, while TCRdb's copy carries only in-frame clones and drops some. The sample consists of tens of thousands of clones, approximately 91% of them appearing once. This clonotype was sampled from a female donor with multiple sclerosis, enrolled in a pregnancy study. The source was peripheral blood, collected in the first trimester of pregnancy.

The CDR3 sequence: CAVASGGASGELFF. The CDR3 DNA reads as TGTGCCGTTGCTAGCGGGGGAGCGTCCGGGGAGCTGTTTTTT. The V gene is TRBV10-3, the J gene TRBJ2-2; the match to TRBD2 covers 10 bases. Germline V gives CDR1 ENHRY, CDR2 SYGVKD. The CDR3 covers 14 residues. Germline trimming cut 11 bases from V and 6 bases from J; bases unmatched to any gene: 9.